This entry is about one T cell receptor beta chain. The antigen is not known. This table comes from immunoSEQ multiplex PCR, and its TCRdb copy is limited to in-frame clones, with some not included. This table has about 6,600 clones, nearly 80% appearing once. The germline V gene encodes CDR1 SGHDT and CDR2 YYEEEE. The junction had 8 bases not matched to a gene; V was cut back by 6 bases and J by 10 bases. The CDR3 totals 15 residues. This entry belongs to a study of immune cell composition in non-small cell lung cancer. About the study: Lung adenocarcinoma or squamous carcinoma made up most tumours. Findings and caveats of the study: Approximately 79% of squamous and 30% to 40% of adenocarcinoma cases had tumour-associated clones >0.5%. Lung adenocarcinomas had lower top 10 clone scores and clonality than squamous tumours. Overall clonality, unlike maximal tumour-associated clone frequency, did not predict TIL reactivity.

The chain combines TRBV5-6 with TRBJ1-6; 12 nucleotides match TRBD1. The TCR sequence derives from a human donor with non-small cell lung cancer. Sequenced input: lung tumor tissue. Here the CDR3 DNA reads TGTGCCAGCACCCTCGGGACAGGGGGCAGATCACCCCTCCACTTT. Its translation: CASTLGTGGRSPLHF.